The rows below give T cell receptor beta chains drawn from one sample of a study of cytomegalovirus exposure and HLA in healthy donors. Data came from immunoSEQ multiplex PCR; TCRdb stores just in-frame clones and leaves some out. Among 130,000 to 150,000 clones listed, about 76% were seen once. Sequencing was performed on PBMCs. These receptors came from a female donor in good health and CMV-seronegative. The CDR3 runs from the conserved cysteine through the conserved F or W. The D gene is left open where the match is weak. Rows may omit the clone size; those that give it use once, few, many or a size class.

v_gene	abundance	d_gene	j_gene	CDR3aa	CDR3nt
TRBV19	-	-	TRBJ1-5	CASSIDQAGGRNQPQHF	TGTGCCAGTAGTATAGATCAAGCGGGGGGCCGCAATCAGCCCCAGCATTTT
TRBV29-1	-	-	TRBJ1-2	CSVAPEGRYTF	TGCAGCGTGGCCCCCGAGGGCCGCTACACCTTC
TRBV19	-	-	TRBJ2-7	CASSISSGGYYEQYF	TGTGCCAGTAGTATTTCCTCAGGAGGGTACTACGAGCAGTACTTC
TRBV5-1	-	-	TRBJ2-5	CASSLGLVGAKETQYF	TGCGCCAGCAGCTTGGGTTTGGTGGGAGCCAAAGAGACCCAGTACTTC
TRBV19	-	-	TRBJ1-1	CASSPRAGVPEAFF	TGTGCCAGTAGTCCCCGGGCAGGGGTACCTGAAGCTTTCTTT
TRBV7-2	-	TRBD2	TRBJ2-5	CASSDTSGGDKETQYF	TGTGCCAGCAGCGACACTAGCGGGGGGGACAAAGAGACCCAGTACTTC
TRBV6-1	-	-	TRBJ1-5	CASSEGHIRGNQPQHF	TGTGCCAGCAGTGAGGGACACATCAGGGGCAATCAGCCCCAGCATTTT
TRBV6-1	-	TRBD1	TRBJ1-6	CASSETGVNSPLHF	TGTGCCAGCAGTGAAACAGGGGTGAATTCACCCCTCCACTTT
TRBV5-8	-	TRBD2	TRBJ2-3	CASSTLGVGGGDTQYF	TGTGCCAGCAGCACTCTCGGGGTCGGCGGGGGAGATACGCAGTATTTT
TRBV7-3	-	TRBD2	TRBJ2-1	CASSSSGGAGNEQFF	TGTGCCAGCAGCTCTAGCGGGGGGGCAGGCAATGAGCAGTTCTTC
TRBV7-9	-	TRBD1	TRBJ2-7	CASSFAEGQSYEQYF	TGTGCCAGCAGCTTCGCCGAGGGACAGTCCTACGAGCAGTACTTC
TRBV30	-	-	TRBJ2-7	CAWSRSGDGEQYF	TGTGCCTGGAGTAGGAGCGGAGACGGGGAGCAGTACTTC
TRBV2	-	-	TRBJ1-2	CASSVRGSDYGYTF	TGTGCCAGCAGTGTTCGGGGTTCTGACTATGGCTACACCTTC
TRBV4-3	few	TRBD1	TRBJ1-1	CASSQWGTGNMNTEAFF	TGCGCCAGCAGCCAATGGGGGACAGGGAACATGAACACTGAAGCTTTCTTT